Included here is one T cell receptor (beta chain) sequence, with context. The antigen it recognizes is unknown. No base qualities exist here, and no much larger clone lies one base off it. The data stem from a study of blood T cell repertoires in COVID-19 (TCRdb year 2020). For context, the study as a whole: Collaborator samples came from the United States, Italy and Spain and covered acute and convalescent phases of COVID-19. Subjects who had been exposed to COVID-19, were actively infected with it, or had recovered from it provided the deeply sampled blood TCRbeta repertoires that made up the dataset. The samples were drawn from the first 160 participants of the ongoing ImmuneRACE study and from 1,254 subjects provided by 6 global collaborators. The repertoires were released in a freely available public database intended as a resource for research on the immune response to SARS-CoV-2. The sample metadata nearly always contained a de-identified subject ID, COVID-19 status, age in years and sex. The material from the prospective study consisted of cDNA or gDNA derived from T cells, B-cell-depleted T cells, or PBMCs. HLA class I and class II types, where available, came from metadata supplied by the sample provider rather than from assay-based typing.

CDR1 GTSNPN and CDR2 SVGIG are derived from the germline V gene (reference sequence). Inclusive of the bounding cysteine and phenylalanine, the CDR3 is 14 residues long. The DNA shown is the 42-base CDR3, in frame from base 1. At the junction V is shortened by 5 bases and J by 2 bases, with 16 bases in between. Broader findings and caveats from the paper: How much clinical and demographic metadata was included differed by source and by participant, and the metadata was provided uncurated.

TCRbeta CDR3 regions were amplified from genomic DNA by means of the immunoSEQ Assay, a bias-controlled multiplex PCR. The study's processing was this. Within the assay, amplification of reference gene primers was used to estimate how many nucleated cells each sample contained. To quantify the absolute abundance of each unique TCRbeta CDR3 rearrangement, sequence reads were collapsed and filtered. For each sample, productive Simpson clonality was calculated as the square root of Simpson's diversity index over productive rearrangements. Sourced from immuneACCESS, this table was stored by TCRdb with only in-frame sequences that have V and J called. A share of the clones is absent; for the studies checked, an unresolved V gene accounts for under half, and the remainder has no known explanation. Clone size and V and J calls were adopted from that table, with D and trimming inferred from the DNA. The sample profile shows fewer than 300,000 clones; approximately 90% of them were found once. The ten largest clonotypes hold roughly a sixth of the sample.

In the prospective study, participants were 18 to 89 years old, resided in fewer than 25 geographic areas of the United States, and were enrolled through a virtual design. In the prospective study, participants were assigned to cohorts based on the clinical history participants reported in a screening survey and a study questionnaire. Recovered participants in ImmuneRACE Cohort 3 were defined by two consecutive negative NP/OP PCR tests, clearance by a healthcare professional, or resolution of symptoms. In the prospective study, mobile phlebotomists collected whole blood, serum and a nasopharyngeal or oropharyngeal swab from each participant. Prospective study participants could optionally give additional blood draws and questionnaires over an approximately 2-month period. Before DNA extraction, prospective study blood samples were shipped either frozen or at room temperature.

The source is a man between 18 and 35 years old who had recovered from COVID-19. Sequences were obtained from PBMCs or T cells enriched from blood (not recorded which). The chain links TRBV30 with TRBJ2-7; matching of 6 bases hints at TRBD1 as the D gene. The CDR3 reads as follows: CAWAPGHRPYEQYF. At the DNA level, the sequence is TGTGCCTGGGCCCCGGGACACCGACCCTACGAGCAGTACTTC.